These 24 T cell receptor beta chains were all obtained from the same sample, sequenced in a study of T-cell reconstitution after alpha-beta-depleted transplantation in children. Using unique molecular identifiers, the investigators prepared the TCRbeta library. TCRdb analysed the PCR reads with MiXCR anew, one entry per CDR3 protein. Of 750,000 to 950,000 distinct CDR3 sequences listed, approximately 15% are singletons. This sample comprised PBMCs, mostly from graft donor cells, obtained 360 days after TCRalphabeta/CD19-depleted stem cell transplant. These receptors all stem from a male patient between 10 and 17 years old who had a stem cell transplant for acute lymphoblastic leukemia, so the T cells may come from the graft donor.

This clonotype was counted a few times. The chain employs TRBV29-1 and TRBJ2-7, with D hard to call. Germline V gives CDR1 SQVTM, CDR2 ANQGSEA. V shed 5 bases and J shed 1 base, with 9 bases lying between them. The CDR3 loop spans 12 amino acids. Written as DNA, the CDR3 is TGCAGCGTTCAGGCCGCGTCCTACGAGCAGTACTTC. Encoded protein: CSVQAASYEQYF.

This clonotype was observed a few times. The chain carries TRBV29-1 and TRBJ1-1; D unclear. The CDR3 sequence is 10 residues long. Deletions cut 4 bases from V and 8 bases from J, with 8 bases between. Germline V CDR1 and CDR2: SQVTM, ANQGSEA. CDR3 loop: CSVVGREAFF. The CDR3, as DNA: TGCAGCGTTGTGGGCAGGGAAGCTTTCTTT.

The chain couples TRBV12-3 or TRBV12-4 to TRBJ2-1, with 7 bases matching TRBD2. CDR3 size: 17 residues. With V trimmed by 5 bases and J by 5 bases, 15 bases remained unmatched. CDR3 sequence: CASSLPGAGRAHNEQFF. CDR3 DNA sequence: TGTGCCAGCAGTCTCCCGGGTGCGGGGAGGGCCCACAATGAGCAGTTCTTC.

The chain links TRBV19 to TRBJ2-7, with D possibly TRBD2 on 6 matching bases. V was cut by 1 base and J by 5 bases, with 15 bases left in between. The CDR3 is 15 amino acids. In germline, CDR1 is LNHDA, CDR2 SQIVND (reference sequence). The CDR3 here is CASSIVRGTGDEQYF. CDR3 nucleotide sequence: TGTGCCAGTAGTATAGTTCGCGGGACCGGGGACGAGCAGTACTTC. Full variable domain (outside the CDR3, taken from reference TRBV19 and TRBJ2-7): DGGITQSPKYLFRKEGQNVTLSCEQNLNHDAMYWYRQDPGQGLRLIYYSQIVNDFQKGDIAEGYSVSREKKESFPLTVTSAQKNPTAFYLCASSIVRGTGDEQYFGPGTRLTVT.

The chain joins TRBV7-3 to TRBJ2-1; possibly TRBD2 for D (7 bases). CDR3 length: 18 amino acids. The V and J ends lost 1 base and 4 bases respectively, with 20 bases between them. Germline V CDR1 and CDR2: SGHTA, FQGTGA. The CDR3 DNA sequence: TGTGCCAGCAGCTTAAGGGGGCGGGCTAGCGGCCTTTACAATGAGCAGTTCTTC. It is translated as CASSLRGRASGLYNEQFF.

This chain joins TRBV15 and TRBJ2-7; D possibly corresponds to TRBD2 (6 bases). The CDR3 sequence is 18 residues long. Germline V gene lookup returns CDR1 LNHNV and CDR2 YYDKDF (reference sequence). The V gene lost 0 bases and the J gene lost 2 bases, with 20 bases spanning the gap. The CDR3, as DNA: TGTGCCACCAGCAGAGACCCCCTCTCGGGGGATACAACCTACGAGCAGTACTTC. It is translated as CATSRDPLSGDTTYEQYF.

CDR3 coding DNA: TGCGCCAGCAGCTTGGCCCTCGCCGGGGAAGCATACAATGAGCAGTTCTTC. Protein: CASSLALAGEAYNEQFF. The V gene is TRBV5-1, the J gene TRBJ2-1; the D gene is possibly TRBD2 (5 bases). V dropped 0 bases and J dropped 4 bases, with 17 bases sitting between them. This CDR3 has 17 amino acids. Per germline, CDR1 SGHRS and CDR2 YFSETQ.

This clonotype was counted between two and nine times. The chain is built from TRBV5-1 and TRBJ2-4; 8 nucleotides match TRBD1. With V trimmed by 0 bases and J by 6 bases, 8 bases remained unmatched. This CDR3 spans 16 amino acids. Germline CDR1 and CDR2: SGHRS and YFSETQ. The CDR3 bases are TGCGCCAGCAGCTTGGCCCGGGGACAGGTCAGAAACATTCAGTACTTC. It codes for CASSLARGQVRNIQYF. Full variable domain (missing parts from reference TRBV5-1 and TRBJ2-4): KAGVTQTPRYLIKTRGQQVTLSCSPISGHRSVSWYQQTPGQGLQFLFEYFSETQRNKGNFPGRFSGRQFSNSRSEMNVSTLELGDSALYLCASSLARGQVRNIQYFGAGTRLSVL.

In this sample, this clonotype turned up a few times. This chain joins TRBV12-3 or TRBV12-4 and TRBJ2-7; 8 bases are a match to TRBD1. The CDR3 length is 13 residues. The junction had 6 bases not matched to a gene; V was cut back by 6 bases and J by 5 bases. CDR3 in amino acids: CASRDQGAHEQYF. The CDR3 coding sequence is TGTGCCAGCAGGGATCAGGGGGCCCACGAGCAGTACTTC.

V usage is TRBV5-1 and J usage is TRBJ2-7; possible D gene TRBD2, 5 bases. This CDR3 comprises 14 residues. V was shortened by 4 bases and J by 7 bases, with 18 bases between the two germline ends. Germline V gene data show CDR1 as SGHRS and CDR2 as YFSETQ. CDR3 bases: TGCGCCAGCAGCCATCAGCGGAACATGGATGAGCAGTACTTC. Its protein is CASSHQRNMDEQYF. Complete variable domain (other parts from reference TRBV5-1 and TRBJ2-7): KAGVTQTPRYLIKTRGQQVTLSCSPISGHRSVSWYQQTPGQGLQFLFEYFSETQRNKGNFPGRFSGRQFSNSRSEMNVSTLELGDSALYLCASSHQRNMDEQYFGPGTRLTVT.

V usage is TRBV7-2 and J usage is TRBJ1-2, with D possibly being TRBD1 (6 bases). The CDR3 is 16 residues long. Germline V gene lookup returns CDR1 SGHTA and CDR2 FQGNSA. Trimming pared 5 bases from V and 8 bases from J, leaving 24 bases between. The CDR3 DNA follows: TGTGCCAGCAGCCTAGGAGGCTACACAGGGTTTGAAGGCTACACCTTC. Translation gives CASSLGGYTGFEGYTF.

The chain joins TRBV4-2 to TRBJ2-7; D possibly corresponds to TRBD2 (5 bases). V shed 2 bases and J shed 5 bases, with 16 bases lying between them. Germline V lookup: CDR1 LGHNA, CDR2 YNFKEQ. There are 15 residues in the CDR3. CDR3 residues: CASSQPSGGLDEQYF. The CDR3 DNA is TGTGCCAGCAGCCAACCCTCTGGCGGGCTTGACGAGCAGTACTTC.

This clonotype has just one count. Only one base separates this from a far larger clonotype, so it likely reflects a read error. This chain joins TRBV11-2 and TRBJ1-1, with D maybe TRBD1 (6 bases). Trimming shortened V by 3 bases and J by 4 bases, and 9 bases separated the two germline ends. This CDR3 is 13 amino acids long. From germline, CDR1 is SGHAT and CDR2 FQNNGV. The CDR3 DNA reads TGTGCCAGCAGCTTTACAGGGACCACTGAAGCTTTCTTT. This encodes CASSFTGTTEAFF.

This clonotype has more than one count but fewer than ten. V usage is TRBV12-3 or TRBV12-4 and J usage is TRBJ2-7; D perhaps matches TRBD2 (5 bases). The CDR3 spans 13 residues. The V end lost 2 bases, the J end lost 8 bases, and 13 bases lay between the germline ends. The DNA for the CDR3 is TGTGCCAGCAGTTTAAAGAGGGAGACGAAGCAGTACTTC. This sequence encodes CASSLKRETKQYF.

This clonotype was seen a few times. One end of the junction is discordant with germline, which a read error may explain. V gene TRBV7-9 combines with J gene TRBJ2-1; TRBD2 matches 10 bases. From germline, CDR1 is SEHNR and CDR2 FQNEAQ (reference sequence). The CDR3 length is 11 residues. The chain's CDR3 is CAETEREGPIF. The CDR3, as DNA: TGTGCCGAGACTGAGCGGGAGGGCCCGATCTTC.

The J gene is TRBJ2-7, the V gene TRBV5-6, with D tentatively TRBD1 or TRBD2 (5 bases each). Trimming took off 0 bases at V and 1 base at J, with 14 bases between the two ends. The CDR3 is 16 amino acids. Germline CDR1 SGHDT, CDR2 YYEEEE. The CDR3 region is CASSLESTGLSYEQYF. CDR3 DNA: TGTGCCAGCAGCTTGGAATCCACAGGACTTTCCTACGAGCAGTACTTC.

Comment on this clonotype: The junction shows a germline mismatch at one end, possibly a read error. V and J are TRBV7-3 and TRBJ2-5; TRBD2 matches at 10 bases. CDR1 is SGHTA, CDR2 FQGTGA, per germline. The CDR3 is 14 residues long. CDR3 DNA: TGTGCCAGCAGCCCCTTAGCGGGAGGTCTCCAGCAGCACTTC. Its translation is CASSPLAGGLQQHF. Complete variable domain (other parts from reference TRBV7-3 and TRBJ2-5): GAGVSQTPSNKVTEKGKYVELRCDPISGHTALYWYRQSLGQGPEFLIYFQGTGAADDSGLPNDRFFAVRPEGSVSTLKIQRTERGDSAVYLCASSPLAGGLQQHFGPGTRLLVL.

The chain combines TRBV5-1 with TRBJ2-7, with TRBD2 matching over 11 bases. With V trimmed by 0 bases and J by 7 bases, 6 bases remained unmatched. Germline-derived CDR1 and CDR2 are SGHRS and YFSETQ. The CDR3 spans 15 residues. The CDR3 protein is CASSLVLAGAEEQYF. The CDR3 DNA follows: TGCGCCAGCAGCTTGGTACTAGCGGGAGCAGAGGAGCAGTACTTC. Full variable domain (remainder filled in from reference TRBV5-1 and TRBJ2-7): KAGVTQTPRYLIKTRGQQVTLSCSPISGHRSVSWYQQTPGQGLQFLFEYFSETQRNKGNFPGRFSGRQFSNSRSEMNVSTLELGDSALYLCASSLVLAGAEEQYFGPGTRLTVT.

This rearrangement joins TRBV27 to TRBJ2-1, with TRBD1 matching over 8 bases. The CDR3 is made up of 14 amino acids. The J segment lost 3 bases and the V segment lost 8 bases, leaving 6 bases of the junction unmatched. Germline values: CDR1 MNHEY, CDR2 SMNVEV (reference sequence). The CDR3 reads CASRGQGNYNEQFF. CDR3 DNA: TGTGCCAGCCGCGGACAGGGAAACTACAATGAGCAGTTCTTC.

This clonotype has a handful of counts. The rearrangement links TRBV5-6 to TRBJ2-5, with D possibly matching TRBD2 (6 bases). This CDR3 contains 12 residues. The germline V gene has CDR1 SGHDT and CDR2 YYEEEE. V shed 4 bases and J shed 5 bases, with 9 bases lying between them. CDR3 nucleotides: TGTGCCAGCAGCAAGGCGGGGGAGACCCAGTACTTC. Residues: CASSKAGETQYF.

This clonotype was counted ten times or more. V usage is TRBV12-3 or TRBV12-4 and J usage is TRBJ2-3, with 7 nucleotides matching TRBD1. The CDR3 is 14 residues long. V was pared by 6 bases and J by 2 bases, with 5 bases of the junction left unmatched. CDR3 in DNA: TGTGCCAGCAGCCTACAGGGGACCACAGATACGCAGTATTTT. Translating gives CASSLQGTTDTQYF.

This chain connects TRBV9 to TRBJ1-5; D not certain. From germline, CDR1 is SGDLS and CDR2 YYNGEE. The V gene lost 4 bases and the J gene lost 5 bases, with 10 bases spanning the gap. The CDR3 has 13 residues. In DNA form, the CDR3 reads TGTGCCAGCAGCTCCGGACCATATCAGCCCCAGCATTTT. This gives the protein CASSSGPYQPQHF.

V gene TRBV11-2 combines with J gene TRBJ2-7; D is unresolved. Trimming pared 1 base from V and 2 bases from J, leaving 9 bases between. The CDR3 consists of 14 residues. The germline gives CDR1 SGHAT, CDR2 FQNNGV. In nucleotides, the CDR3 is TGTGCCAGCAGCTTAGCACCGGATACCTACGAGCAGTACTTC. Protein: CASSLAPDTYEQYF.

This clonotype was seen a handful of times. V usage is TRBV6-5 and J usage is TRBJ2-1; TRBD1 matches at 9 bases. Germline V gene data show CDR1 as MNHEY and CDR2 as SVGAGI. This CDR3 has 17 residues. The V and J ends lost 2 bases and 9 bases, in that order; junction bases with no gene match: 14. This chain's CDR3 is CASSYPVGQGIGGEQFF. DNA for the CDR3: TGTGCCAGCAGTTACCCAGTCGGACAGGGGATTGGTGGTGAGCAGTTCTTC.